The source of this TCR beta chain is a study of blood T cells in healthy people across ages. This clonotype was detected only a few times. The antigen is undetermined. Study results and limitations: Measured against age, TCR beta diversity per million T cells decreased in a roughly linear manner. Naive CD4+ cells and diversity were both higher in long-lived donors than in aged donors. The study regarded diversity estimates from one million T cells as underestimates.

The germline V gene encodes CDR1 SNHLY and CDR2 FYNNEI. The CDR3 extends over 14 amino acids. V dropped 3 bases and J dropped 8; count of bases not matched to a gene: 5. Next came a second PCR, run for roughly 6 to 11 cycles, which used a sample-barcoded 5' primer along with a J-beta primer mix. Every molecule of cDNA carried a tag from a template-switch adaptor with 12 random nucleotides. TCRdb analysed the 5' RACE reads with MiXCR anew, one entry per CDR3 protein. Of about 640,000 distinct CDR3 sequences in the sample, 58% were seen once. The TCR comes from a man between 60 and 70 years old in good health. The chain recombines TRBV2 with TRBJ2-7, with 12 bases identical to TRBD2. Sequenced input: blood. Here the CDR3 reads CASSDGLAGSQQYF. CDR3 nucleotides: TGTGCCAGCAGTGATGGACTAGCGGGGAGTCAGCAGTACTTC.